Given below is one T cell receptor (beta chain) in context. Its antigen remains undetermined. No per-base quality is available; no much larger clone lies one base away. The entire isolated RNA was reverse transcribed using the High Capacity cDNA Reverse Transcription Kit, and thus expressed TCRB transcripts were sequenced. Naive, central memory and regulatory T cell samples underwent deep immunoSEQ sequencing, averaging about 3.57 million total reads per sample. Sorted cells were lysed in RLT buffer, and RNA was extracted using DNase-treated RNeasy Micro or Mini kits according to cell number. To prevent cross-contamination, each cell subset was processed individually, whereas patient and healthy donor samples were processed jointly. TCRB sequences were amplified from cDNA with the immunoSEQ multiplex PCR, producing 87-bp fragments spanning the CDR3 region. Sequencing of the amplicons was performed on the Illumina HiSeq platform. The study's processing was this. Synthetic template baselines were used to correct PCR bias computationally, reads within Hamming distance 2 were collapsed together, and singletons that could not be merged were discarded. By aligning reads against IMGT, V, D and J genes, CDR3 length, and insertions or deletions at six rearrangement sites were assigned. Within each subset, clonotype counts were normalized to sorted cell number, and only after that were true diversity and Gini coefficients computed with the tcR R package. Repertoire sharing was quantified using the overlap coefficient calculated on TCRB nucleotide sequences. Out-of-frame TCRB sequences from naive cells were analyzed to stand in for the pre-selection repertoire. The source is immuneACCESS, and TCRdb retained only in-frame sequences with V and J called. Part of the clones is not carried over; for the studies checked, unresolved V genes explain less than half of this, and the remainder is unexplained. V, J and clone size are taken as reported in that table, and D and trimming were inferred from the DNA itself. This sample gives hundreds of thousands of clones in total; around an eighth of them show up just once. The ten largest clones capture 0.03% to 0.04% of the sample.

CDR1 and CDR2, per the germline V gene, are SGHRS and YFSETQ. V is clipped by 5 bases and J by 6 bases, and the sequence between their germline boundaries is 15 bases long. Including the terminal cysteine and phenylalanine, the CDR3 comprises 14 residues. Only the CDR3 part of the read is kept: 42 bases, read in frame from the first base. A single peripheral blood draw of 90 to 150 mL on average was collected from each donor into heparinised tubes. A BD FACSAria II was used to sort naive, central memory, regulatory and stem cell-like memory CD4+ T cells with a panel that included CD45RO, CCR7, CD25, CD127, CD95 and CD27. All sorted populations exceeded 98% purity. Right away, PBMCs were isolated by Lymphoprep density gradient centrifugation and were stained directly, with no culture step. To minimize batch effects, samples were stained and sorted in pairs, one healthy donor with one patient per experiment.

This sample was taken from a study of beta chain features in type 1 diabetes (dated by TCRdb to 2017 to 2018). In terms of the full investigation: Mean age, gender distribution, total cell number and subset yield were not different between patients and healthy donors. Across all samples, almost 110 million sorted cells were examined, and cell number per subset correlated strongly with RNA yield. In the study, recently diagnosed type 1 diabetes patients and matched healthy donors were compared on the TCRB repertoires of their sorted circulating CD4+ T cell subsets. Regulatory and stem cell-like memory subsets were isolated from only 8 patients and about 8 healthy donors, whereas naive and central memory subsets came from all 30 or so donors.

Overall study results and their limits: Naive, central memory and regulatory TCRB repertoires appeared to be more alike among patients than among healthy donors. Type 1 diabetes patients showed a moderate but significant shortening of TCRB CDR3 length in all four CD4+ subsets. Because small numbers of individuals were included in the HLA sub-analyses, any influence of HLA type on TCRB rearrangement was left unresolved. Because cDNA was sequenced instead of genomic DNA, activated cells with high expression could be over-represented, although the groups did not differ in activation or CD3 levels. Patients with type 1 diabetes made fewer insertions and deleted more nucleotides at VDJ recombination sites, implying thymic rearrangement abnormalities. PCR might favor shorter templates, but patient and control samples were amplified and corrected together, so any skew would affect both groups equally.

In this chain, TRBV5-1 is recombined with TRBJ2-1; the D segment is perhaps TRBD1 or TRBD2, each sharing 5 matched bases. The sample comprised naive CD4+ T cells from blood. The cell subset or site label corresponds to: true naive CD4+ T cells. This sequence originates from a man aged 18 to 30 with type 1 diabetes. The CDR3 protein sequence reads: CASRRAAQGNEQFF. The DNA is TGCGCCAGCAGGAGGGCCGCCCAGGGCAATGAGCAGTTCTTC.